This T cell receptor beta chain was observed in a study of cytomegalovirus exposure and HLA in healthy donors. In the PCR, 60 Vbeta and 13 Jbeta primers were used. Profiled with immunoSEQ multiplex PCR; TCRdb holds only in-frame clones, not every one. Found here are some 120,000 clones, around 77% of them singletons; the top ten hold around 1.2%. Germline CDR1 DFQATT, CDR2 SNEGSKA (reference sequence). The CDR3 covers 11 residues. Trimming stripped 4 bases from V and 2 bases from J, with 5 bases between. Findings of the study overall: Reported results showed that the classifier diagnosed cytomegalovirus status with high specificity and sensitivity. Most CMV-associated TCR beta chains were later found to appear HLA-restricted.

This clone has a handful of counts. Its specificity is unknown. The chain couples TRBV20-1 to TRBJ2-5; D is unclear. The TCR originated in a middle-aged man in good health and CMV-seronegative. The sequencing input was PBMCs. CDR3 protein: CSAMAQETQYF. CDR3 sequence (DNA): TGCAGTGCTATGGCTCAAGAGACCCAGTACTTC.